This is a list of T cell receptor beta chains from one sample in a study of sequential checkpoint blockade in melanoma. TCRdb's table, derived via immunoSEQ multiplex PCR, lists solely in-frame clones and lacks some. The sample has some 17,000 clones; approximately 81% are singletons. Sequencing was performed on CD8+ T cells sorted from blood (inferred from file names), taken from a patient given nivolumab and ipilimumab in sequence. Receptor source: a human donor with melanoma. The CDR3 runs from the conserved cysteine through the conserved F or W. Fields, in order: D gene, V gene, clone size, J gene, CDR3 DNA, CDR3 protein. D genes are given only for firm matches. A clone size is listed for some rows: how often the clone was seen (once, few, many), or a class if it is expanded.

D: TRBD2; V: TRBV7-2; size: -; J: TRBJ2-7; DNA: TGTGCCAGCAGCTATAGCGGGATTAGCTCCTACGAGCAGTACTTC; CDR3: CASSYSGISSYEQYF
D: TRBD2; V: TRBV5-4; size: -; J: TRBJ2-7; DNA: TGTGCCAGCAGCTCCGGACTAGCGGGATTTTACCCCCAAGAGGGCTACGAGCAGTACTTC; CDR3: CASSSGLAGFYPQEGYEQYF
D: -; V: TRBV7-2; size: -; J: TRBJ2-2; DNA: TGTGCCAGCAGCTACTATGCCGGGGAGCTGTTTTTT; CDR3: CASSYYAGELFF
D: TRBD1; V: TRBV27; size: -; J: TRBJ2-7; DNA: TGTGCCAGCAGTCCACAACCAACTGGGACAGGGGGCTCCTACGAGCAGTACTTC; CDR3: CASSPQPTGTGGSYEQYF
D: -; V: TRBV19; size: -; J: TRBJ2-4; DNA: TGTGCCACCTCGAAAGGGGGTGCCAAAAACATTCAGTACTTC; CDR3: CATSKGGAKNIQYF
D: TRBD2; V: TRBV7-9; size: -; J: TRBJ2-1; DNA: TGTGCCAGCACCGCGTCGAGCGGGAGGGACAATGAGCAGTTCTTC; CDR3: CASTASSGRDNEQFF
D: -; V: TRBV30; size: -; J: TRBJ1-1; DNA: TGTGCCTGGAGTGTATCCTCTGAAGCTTTCTTT; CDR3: CAWSVSSEAFF
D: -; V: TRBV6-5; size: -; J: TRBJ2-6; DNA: TGTGCCAGCAGCGCACAGGGTTCCGGGGCCAACGTCCTGACTTTC; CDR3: CASSAQGSGANVLTF
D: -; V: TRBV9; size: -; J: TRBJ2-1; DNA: TGTGCCAGCAGCGACCCGCCGGAGGGCTTCTACAATGAGCAGTTCTTC; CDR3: CASSDPPEGFYNEQFF
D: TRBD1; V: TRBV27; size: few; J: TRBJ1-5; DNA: TGTGCCAGCAGTTCAGGGGGCTATCAGCCCCAGCATTTT; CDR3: CASSSGGYQPQHF
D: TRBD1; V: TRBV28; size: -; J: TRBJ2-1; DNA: TGTGCCAGCAGCCGGGACAGGGGCAATGAGCAGTTCTTC; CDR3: CASSRDRGNEQFF
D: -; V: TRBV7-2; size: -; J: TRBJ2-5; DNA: TGTGCCAGCAGCTCAGGACAGTCGCAGACCCAGTACTTC; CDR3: CASSSGQSQTQYF
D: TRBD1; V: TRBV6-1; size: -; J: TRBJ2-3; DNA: TGTGCCAGCAGTGATACCCCAGGACAGGGCCAAGATACGCAGTATTTT; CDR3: CASSDTPGQGQDTQYF
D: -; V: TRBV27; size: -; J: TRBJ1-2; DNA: TGTGCCAGCAGTTTAAACAGGAACTATGGCTACACCTTC; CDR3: CASSLNRNYGYTF
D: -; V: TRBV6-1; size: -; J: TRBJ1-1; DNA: TGTGCCAGCAGTTTGATAGCTGACAGGAACACTGAAGCTTTCTTT; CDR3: CASSLIADRNTEAFF
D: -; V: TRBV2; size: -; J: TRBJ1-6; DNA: TGTGCCAGCATGTCCAGGGCAGTACATTCACCCCTCCACTTT; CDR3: CASMSRAVHSPLHF
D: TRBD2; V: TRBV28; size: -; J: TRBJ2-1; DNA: TGTGCCAGCAGTCCAGGACTAGCGGTGGGATACAATGAGCAGTTCTTC; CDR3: CASSPGLAVGYNEQFF
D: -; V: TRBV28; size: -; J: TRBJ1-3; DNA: TGTGCCATCGAGTCGTCCTCTGGAAACACCATATATTTT; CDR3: CAIESSSGNTIYF
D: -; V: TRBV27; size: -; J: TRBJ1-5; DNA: TGTGCCAGCAGTTGGGTCGCCGAGACAGGCCCCTTGTCCCAGCATTTT; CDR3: CASSWVAETGPLSQHF
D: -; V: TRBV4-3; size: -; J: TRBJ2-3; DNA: TGCGCCAGCAGCCAAGAGTCGGTGATAGCGGACTACACAGATACGCAGTATTTT; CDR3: CASSQESVIADYTDTQYF
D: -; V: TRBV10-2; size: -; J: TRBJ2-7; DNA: TGCGCCAGCAGAGAACTCCAGGACTCCTACGAGCAGTACTTC; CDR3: CASRELQDSYEQYF
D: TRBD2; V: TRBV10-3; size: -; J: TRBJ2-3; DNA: TGTGCCATCAGTGAAGGACTAGCGGCAAGCACAGATACGCAGTATTTT; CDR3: CAISEGLAASTDTQYF
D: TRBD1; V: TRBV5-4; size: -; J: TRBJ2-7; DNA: TGTGCCAGCAGCGCGGGACAGGGGGTAGGCGAGCAGTACTTC; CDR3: CASSAGQGVGEQYF
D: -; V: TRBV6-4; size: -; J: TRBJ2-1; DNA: TGTGCCAGCAGCGCGGACGGCGGGATCGATGAGCAGTTCTTC; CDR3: CASSADGGIDEQFF
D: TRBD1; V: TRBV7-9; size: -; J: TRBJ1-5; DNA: TGTGCCAGCAGCCAATCGACAGGGCTTCAGCCCCAGCATTTT; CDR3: CASSQSTGLQPQHF
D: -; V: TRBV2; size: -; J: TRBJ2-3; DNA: TGTGCCAGCAATCCCGGGACTTCACCCCACACAGATACGCAGTATTTT; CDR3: CASNPGTSPHTDTQYF
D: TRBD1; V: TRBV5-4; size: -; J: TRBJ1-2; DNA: TGTGCCAGCAGCTTTGACAGGGCCAACTATGGCTACACCTTC; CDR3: CASSFDRANYGYTF
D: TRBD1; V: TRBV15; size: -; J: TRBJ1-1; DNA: TGTGCCACCAGCTTGACAGGGGAAGCGGCTGAAGCTTTCTTT; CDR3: CATSLTGEAAEAFF